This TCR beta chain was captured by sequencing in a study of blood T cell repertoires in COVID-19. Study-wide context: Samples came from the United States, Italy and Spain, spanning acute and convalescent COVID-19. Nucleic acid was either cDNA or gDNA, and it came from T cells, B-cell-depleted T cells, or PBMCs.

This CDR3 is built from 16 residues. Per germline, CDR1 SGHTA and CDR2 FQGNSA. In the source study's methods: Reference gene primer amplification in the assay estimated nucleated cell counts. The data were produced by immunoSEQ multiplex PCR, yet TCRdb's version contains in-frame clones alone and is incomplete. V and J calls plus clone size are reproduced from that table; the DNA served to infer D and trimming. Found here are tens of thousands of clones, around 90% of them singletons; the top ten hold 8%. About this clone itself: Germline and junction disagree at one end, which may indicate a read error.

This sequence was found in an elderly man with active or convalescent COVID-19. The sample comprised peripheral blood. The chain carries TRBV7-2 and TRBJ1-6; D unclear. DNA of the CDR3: TGTGCCAGCACCTTAGAGCGACGTGACCGGAATTCACCCCTCCACTTT. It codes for CASTLERRDRNSPLHF.